The present entry profiles one T cell receptor beta chain with its context. Its specificity is not known. The CDR3 runs to 15 residues. The germline gives CDR1 SGHAT, CDR2 FQNNGV. The ends lost 5 bases at V and 0 bases at J; junction bases unmatched: 6. This sample is drawn from a study of blood T cells in healthy people across ages. Notes on the study in general: The study lacked donor CMV status, which possibly confounded expanded clonotype changes.

Together with a sample-barcoded 5' primer, a J-beta primer mix was included in a second PCR lasting roughly 6 to 12 cycles. Every single cDNA molecule received a tag from a template-switch adaptor with 12 random nucleotides. TCRdb independently ran MiXCR on the 5' RACE reads; one entry per CDR3 protein. Of around 820,000 distinct CDR3 sequences listed, roughly 25% are singletons. These data also formed part of another study, on T cells of mothers and their children.

The chain joins TRBV11-2 to TRBJ1-1; the match to TRBD1 covers 7 bases. Sequenced material: blood. This clonotype originated in a boy under 18 in good health. This CDR3 reads CASSPGGSLNTEAFF. CDR3 coding DNA: TGTGCCAGCAGCCCAGGGGGGAGCTTGAACACTGAAGCTTTCTTT.